This section outlines one TCR beta chain sequence together with its context. Germline CDR1 reads SEHNR; CDR2 reads FQNEAQ (reference sequence). V dropped 6 bases and J dropped 0 bases, with 8 bases sitting between them. This CDR3 contains 14 residues. Some clones are missing from TCRdb's copy, which holds only in-frame ones; the method was immunoSEQ multiplex PCR. The sample consists of approximately 740,000 clones, 74% of them appearing once. This specimen comes from a study of shared clonotypes between healthy human individuals. The rearrangement links TRBV7-9 to TRBJ2-2; D gene unclear. What was sequenced was memory CD4+ T cells sorted from blood. Subset: CD45RA-negative fraction. The receptor was derived from a woman younger than 45 in good health. CDR3 region: CASSPDTNTGELFF. CDR3 nucleotide sequence: TGTGCCAGCAGTCCAGACACGAACACCGGGGAGCTGTTTTTT.